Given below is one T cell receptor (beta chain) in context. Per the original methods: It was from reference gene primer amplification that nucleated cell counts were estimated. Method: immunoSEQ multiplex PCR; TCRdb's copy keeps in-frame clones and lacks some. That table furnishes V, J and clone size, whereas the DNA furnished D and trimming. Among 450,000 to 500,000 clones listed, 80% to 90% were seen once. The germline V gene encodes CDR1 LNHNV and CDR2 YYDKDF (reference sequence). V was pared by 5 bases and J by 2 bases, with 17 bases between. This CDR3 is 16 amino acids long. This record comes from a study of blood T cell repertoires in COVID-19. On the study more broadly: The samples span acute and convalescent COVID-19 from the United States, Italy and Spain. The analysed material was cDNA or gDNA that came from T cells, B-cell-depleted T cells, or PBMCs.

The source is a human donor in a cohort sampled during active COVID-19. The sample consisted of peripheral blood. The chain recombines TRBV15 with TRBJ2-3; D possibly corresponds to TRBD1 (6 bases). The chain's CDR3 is CATSRTEQLNTDTQYF. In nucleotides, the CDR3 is TGTGCCACCAGCCGGACAGAGCAGCTTAACACAGATACGCAGTATTTT. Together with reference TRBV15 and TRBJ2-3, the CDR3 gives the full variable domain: DAMVIQNPRYQVTQFGKPVTLSCSQTLNHNVMYWYQQKSSQAPKLLFHYYDKDFNNEADTPDNFQSRRPNTSFCFLDIRSPGLGDTAMYLCATSRTEQLNTDTQYFGPGTRLTVL.